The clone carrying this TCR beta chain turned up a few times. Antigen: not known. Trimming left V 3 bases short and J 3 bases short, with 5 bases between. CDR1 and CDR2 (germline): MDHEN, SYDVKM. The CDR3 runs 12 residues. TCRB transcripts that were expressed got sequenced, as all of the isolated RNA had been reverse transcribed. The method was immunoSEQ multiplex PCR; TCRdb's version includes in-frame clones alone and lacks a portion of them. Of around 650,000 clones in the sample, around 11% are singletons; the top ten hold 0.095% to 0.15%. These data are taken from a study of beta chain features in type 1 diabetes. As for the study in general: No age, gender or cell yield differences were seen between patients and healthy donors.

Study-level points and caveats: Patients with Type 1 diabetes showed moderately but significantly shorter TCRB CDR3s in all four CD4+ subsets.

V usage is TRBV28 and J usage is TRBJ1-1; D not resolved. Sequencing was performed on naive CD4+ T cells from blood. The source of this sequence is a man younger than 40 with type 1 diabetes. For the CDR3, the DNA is TGTGCCAGCAGTTTGCCCTACACTGAAGCTTTCTTT. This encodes CASSLPYTEAFF.